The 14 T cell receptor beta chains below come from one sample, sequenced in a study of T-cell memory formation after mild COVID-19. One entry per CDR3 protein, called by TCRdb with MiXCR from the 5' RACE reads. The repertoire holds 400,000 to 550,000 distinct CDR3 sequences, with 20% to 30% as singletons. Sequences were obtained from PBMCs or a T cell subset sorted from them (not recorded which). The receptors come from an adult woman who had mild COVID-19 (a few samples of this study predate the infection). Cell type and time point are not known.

The CDR3 spells CASSLEERTGETQYF. CDR3 nucleotides: TGTGCCAGCAGCTTAGAGGAAAGAACTGGGGAGACCCAGTACTTC. The rearrangement links TRBV7-6 to TRBJ2-5; D ambiguous. V lost 1 base and J lost 5, with 14 bases in between. This CDR3 has 15 amino acids. Per germline, CDR1 SGHVS and CDR2 FNYEAQ.

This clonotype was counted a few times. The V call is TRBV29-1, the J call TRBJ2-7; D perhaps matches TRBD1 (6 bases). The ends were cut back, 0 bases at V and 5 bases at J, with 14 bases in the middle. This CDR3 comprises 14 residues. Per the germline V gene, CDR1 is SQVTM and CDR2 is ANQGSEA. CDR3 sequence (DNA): TGCAGCGTTGAAGATGGGAACAGGGTGCACGAGCAGTACTTC. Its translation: CSVEDGNRVHEQYF.

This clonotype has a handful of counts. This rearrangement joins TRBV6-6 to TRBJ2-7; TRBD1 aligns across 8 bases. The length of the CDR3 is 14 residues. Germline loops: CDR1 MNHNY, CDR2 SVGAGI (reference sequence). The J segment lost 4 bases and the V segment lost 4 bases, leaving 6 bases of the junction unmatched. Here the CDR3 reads CASSSLQGAYEQYF. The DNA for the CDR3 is TGTGCCAGCAGTTCCTTGCAGGGGGCATACGAGCAGTACTTC.

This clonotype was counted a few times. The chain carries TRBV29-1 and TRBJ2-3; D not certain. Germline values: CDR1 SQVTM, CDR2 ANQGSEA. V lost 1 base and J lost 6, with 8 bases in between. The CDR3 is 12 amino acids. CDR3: CSVEAMEDTQYF. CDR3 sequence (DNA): TGCAGCGTTGAAGCAATGGAGGATACGCAGTATTTT.

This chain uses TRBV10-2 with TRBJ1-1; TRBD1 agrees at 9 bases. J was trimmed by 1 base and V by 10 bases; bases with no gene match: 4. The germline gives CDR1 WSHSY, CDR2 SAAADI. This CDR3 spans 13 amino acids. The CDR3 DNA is TGCGCCACCACAGGGGGCCCGAACACTGAAGCTTTCTTT. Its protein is CATTGGPNTEAFF.

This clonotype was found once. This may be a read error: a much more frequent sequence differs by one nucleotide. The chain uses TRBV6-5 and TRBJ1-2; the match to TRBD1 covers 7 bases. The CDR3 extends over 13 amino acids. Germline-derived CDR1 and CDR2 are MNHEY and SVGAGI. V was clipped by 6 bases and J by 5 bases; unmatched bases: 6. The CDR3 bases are TGTGCCAGCAGGTCCGGGACAGCTTATGGCTACACCTTC. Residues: CASRSGTAYGYTF.

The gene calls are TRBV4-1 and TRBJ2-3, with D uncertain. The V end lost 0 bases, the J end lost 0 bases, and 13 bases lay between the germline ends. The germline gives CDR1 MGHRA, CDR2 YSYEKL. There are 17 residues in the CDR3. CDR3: CASSQESRSTSTDTQYF. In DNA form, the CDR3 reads TGCGCCAGCAGCCAAGAGTCCCGTTCCACTAGCACAGATACGCAGTATTTT.

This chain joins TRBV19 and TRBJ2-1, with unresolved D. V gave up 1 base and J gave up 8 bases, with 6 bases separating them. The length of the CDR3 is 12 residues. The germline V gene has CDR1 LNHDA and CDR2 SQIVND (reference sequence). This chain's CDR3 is CASSIGHDEQFF. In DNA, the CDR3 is TGTGCCAGTAGTATAGGCCACGATGAGCAGTTCTTC.

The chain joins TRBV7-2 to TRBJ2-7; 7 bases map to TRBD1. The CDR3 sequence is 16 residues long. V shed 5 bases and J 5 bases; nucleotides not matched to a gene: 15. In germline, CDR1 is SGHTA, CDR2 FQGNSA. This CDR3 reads CASSPAATGHNHEQYF. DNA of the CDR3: TGTGCCAGCAGCCCTGCCGCGACAGGGCACAACCACGAGCAGTACTTC.

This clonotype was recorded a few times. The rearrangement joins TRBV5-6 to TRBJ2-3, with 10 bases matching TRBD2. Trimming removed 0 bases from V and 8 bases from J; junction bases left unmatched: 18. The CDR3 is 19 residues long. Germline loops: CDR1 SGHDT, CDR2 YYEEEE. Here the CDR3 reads CASSLVGSVQRGGRITQYF. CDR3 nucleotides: TGTGCCAGCAGCTTGGTGGGTAGTGTCCAGCGGGGGGGAAGGATTACGCAGTATTTT.

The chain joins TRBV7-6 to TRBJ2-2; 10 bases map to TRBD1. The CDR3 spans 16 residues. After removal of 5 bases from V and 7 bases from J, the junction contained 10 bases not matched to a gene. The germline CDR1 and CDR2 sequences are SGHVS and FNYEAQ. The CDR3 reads CASSRWGTGEHGELFF. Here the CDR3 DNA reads TGTGCCAGCAGCCGCTGGGGGACAGGGGAGCACGGGGAGCTGTTTTTT.

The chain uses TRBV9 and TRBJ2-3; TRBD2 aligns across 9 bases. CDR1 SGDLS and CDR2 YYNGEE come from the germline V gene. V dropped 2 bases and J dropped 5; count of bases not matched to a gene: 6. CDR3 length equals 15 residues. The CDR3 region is CASSVSSGGRDTQYF. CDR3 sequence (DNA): TGTGCCAGCAGCGTTTCCAGCGGGGGGAGAGATACGCAGTATTTT.

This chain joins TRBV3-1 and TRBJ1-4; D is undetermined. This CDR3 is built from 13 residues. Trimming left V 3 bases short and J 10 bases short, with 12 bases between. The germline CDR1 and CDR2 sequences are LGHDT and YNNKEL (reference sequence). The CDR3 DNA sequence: TGTGCCAGCAGCCAGCACGAATTCGGAAAACTGTTTTTT. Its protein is CASSQHEFGKLFF.

CDR3 in amino acids: CGSGQGPTGELFF. The CDR3 DNA reads TGCGGGTCGGGACAGGGTCCGACCGGGGAGCTGTTTTTT. The V call is TRBV29-1, the J call TRBJ2-2; 9 nucleotides agree with TRBD1. This CDR3 contains 13 residues. Germline V lookup: CDR1 SQVTM, CDR2 ANQGSEA.